This T cell receptor (beta chain) was captured by sequencing in a study of T-cell reconstitution after alpha-beta-depleted transplantation in children. This clonotype was recorded at least ten times. This CDR3 contains 14 residues. V was clipped by 6 bases and J by 4 bases; unmatched bases: 2. The germline CDR1 and CDR2 sequences are ENHRY and SYGVKD. Unique molecular identifiers were used to barcode this TCRbeta library. In TCRdb, the PCR reads were re-called with MiXCR into one record per CDR3 protein. The sample holds over 70,000 distinct CDR3 sequences; more than 10% are singletons and the top ten take more than 11%.

The specimen was PBMCs from the stem cell graft donor, collected from the stem cell graft. The chain combines TRBV10-3 with TRBJ2-1; 11 bases fit TRBD2. This clonotype originated in a human donor who donated a stem cell graft to a child with inherited bone marrow failure. Here the CDR3 DNA reads TGTGCCATCAGATTAGCGGGAGGGTACAATGAGCAGTTCTTC. Translation: CAIRLAGGYNEQFF.